The rows below give T cell receptor beta chains drawn from one sample of a study of blood T cell repertoires in COVID-19. Profiled with immunoSEQ multiplex PCR; TCRdb holds only in-frame clones, not every one. The sample yields 190,000 or so clones, about nine tenths seen once. Sequencing used PBMCs or T cells enriched from blood (not recorded which). Source of these receptors: a woman in her 30s who had recovered from COVID-19. Both conserved end residues are part of each CDR3. A D gene is named only where the DNA matches it firmly. The size of a clone is reported for some rows only, either as once, few or many, or as a class for expanded clones.

clone_size j_call v_call d_call cdr3_aa cdr3_nt
once TRBJ1-1 TRBV6-6 NA CASNSLTSAFF TGTGCCAGCAATAGCCTCACGTCAGCTTTCTTT
NA TRBJ1-6 TRBV6-6 NA CASRPPRTREDSPLHF TGTGCCAGCAGACCCCCCCGGACGAGGGAGGATTCACCCCTCCACTTT
NA TRBJ1-1 TRBV28 TRBD1 CASSPLRQGSAEAFF TGTGCCAGCAGTCCCCTCCGACAGGGTTCGGCTGAAGCTTTCTTT
NA TRBJ2-2 TRBV9 NA CASRTGTGELFF TGTGCCAGCAGGACGGGCACCGGGGAGCTGTTTTTT
NA TRBJ1-2 TRBV5-4 NA CASSPGEAVLNYGYTF TGTGCCAGCAGCCCGGGGGAGGCAGTCCTCAACTATGGCTACACCTTC
NA TRBJ1-1 TRBV3-1/TRBV3-2 NA CASSHTRNTEAFF TGTGCCAGCAGCCACACGAGAAACACTGAAGCTTTCTTT
NA TRBJ2-3 TRBV28 TRBD2 CASSDAGTSGDTQYF TGTGCCAGCAGTGACGCCGGGACTAGCGGAGATACGCAGTATTTT
NA TRBJ1-2 TRBV6-5 NA CASSQPQDIGYTF TGTGCCAGCAGTCAGCCGCAGGACATAGGCTACACCTTC
NA TRBJ2-5 TRBV11-2 NA CASSPLRQETQYF TGTGCCAGCAGCCCGCTACGACAAGAGACCCAGTACTTC
NA TRBJ2-7 TRBV7-2 TRBD1 CASSRDRVEQYF TGTGCCAGCAGCAGGGACAGGGTCGAGCAGTACTTC
NA TRBJ2-5 TRBV4-3 TRBD2 CASSLGLAGRETQYF TGCGCCAGCAGCCTTGGACTAGCTGGGAGGGAGACCCAGTACTTC
NA TRBJ1-2 TRBV5-6 NA CASSAGQINGYTF TGTGCCAGCAGCGCAGGACAGATTAATGGCTACACCTTC
NA TRBJ1-3 TRBV7-9 TRBD1 CASTLGQGNTIYF TGTGCCAGCACCCTGGGACAGGGAAACACCATATATTTT
NA TRBJ2-7 TRBV6-5 NA CASLEGAAEQYF TGTGCCAGCTTGGAGGGTGCGGCCGAGCAGTACTTC
NA TRBJ1-2 TRBV29-1 NA CSVDYGGGYGYTF TGCAGCGTTGATTATGGGGGCGGCTATGGCTACACCTTC
NA TRBJ1-5 TRBV6-2/TRBV6-3 NA CASSYDRRDQPQHF TGTGCCAGCAGTTACGACCGGAGGGATCAGCCCCAGCATTTT
NA TRBJ1-1 TRBV7-9 NA CASSEQGPGEAFF TGTGCCAGCAGCGAGCAGGGGCCAGGAGAAGCTTTCTTT
NA TRBJ2-3 TRBV4-3 NA CASSQDGGGGSTDTQYF TGCGCCAGCAGCCAAGATGGTGGGGGGGGCAGTACAGATACGCAGTATTTT
NA TRBJ2-5 TRBV2 NA CATSGGGEETQYF TGTGCCACCTCGGGGGGCGGAGAAGAGACCCAGTACTTC
NA TRBJ2-2 TRBV6-5 NA CASSYSIAQGTGELFF TGTGCCAGCAGTTACTCGATAGCCCAGGGCACCGGGGAGCTGTTTTTT
NA TRBJ1-2 TRBV30 NA CAWSVLGGGYTF TGTGCCTGGAGTGTTCTCGGGGGGGGCTACACCTTC
NA TRBJ1-5 TRBV5-6 TRBD1 CASSLVGQGRPQHF TGTGCCAGCAGCTTGGTGGGACAGGGAAGGCCCCAGCATTTT
NA TRBJ1-4 TRBV5-1 TRBD1 CASSWTRQGQNEKLFF TGCGCCAGCAGCTGGACCCGACAGGGTCAAAATGAAAAACTGTTTTTT
once TRBJ2-3 TRBV6-2/TRBV6-3 NA CASSYGGATSTDTQYF TGTGCCAGCAGTTATGGGGGGGCAACTAGCACAGATACGCAGTATTTT
NA TRBJ2-3 TRBV7-2 NA CASSSQGPDTQYF TGTGCCAGCAGCTCCCAGGGGCCAGATACGCAGTATTTT
once TRBJ2-3 TRBV19 TRBD2 CASSTSGTDTQYF TGTGCCAGTTCCACTAGCGGCACAGATACGCAGTATTTT
NA TRBJ1-6 TRBV19 TRBD1 CASSAGQGGNSPLHF TGTGCCAGTAGCGCCGGACAGGGCGGCAATTCACCCCTCCACTTT
few TRBJ1-6 TRBV6-4 NA CASSEEGGGSPLHF TGTGCCAGCAGTGAGGAGGGCGGTGGCTCACCCCTCCACTTT
once TRBJ1-2 TRBV4-3 NA CASSPRQAALANYGYTF TGCGCCAGCAGCCCCCGACAGGCCGCCCTAGCTAACTATGGCTACACCTTC